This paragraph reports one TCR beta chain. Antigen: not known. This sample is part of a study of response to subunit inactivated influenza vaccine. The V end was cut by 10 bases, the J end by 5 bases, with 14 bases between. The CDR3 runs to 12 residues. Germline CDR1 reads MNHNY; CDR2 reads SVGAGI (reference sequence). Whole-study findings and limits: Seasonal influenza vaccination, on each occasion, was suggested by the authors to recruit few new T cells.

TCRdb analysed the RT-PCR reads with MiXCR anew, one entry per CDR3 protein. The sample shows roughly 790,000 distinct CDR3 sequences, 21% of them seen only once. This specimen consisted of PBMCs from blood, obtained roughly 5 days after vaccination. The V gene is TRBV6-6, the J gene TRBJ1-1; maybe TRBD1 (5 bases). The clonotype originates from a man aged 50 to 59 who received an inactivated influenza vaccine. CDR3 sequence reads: CAIGAGMTEAFF. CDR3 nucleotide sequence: TGTGCCATTGGGGCAGGGATGACTGAAGCTTTCTTT.